This T cell receptor beta chain was profiled in a study of OX40 agonist ivuxolimab in advanced cancers. The overall study: The study reported partial responses in three patients: one hepatocellular carcinoma, two cutaneous melanoma.

The germline CDR1 and CDR2 sequences are MNHNS and SASEGT. This CDR3 has 19 residues. Trimming removed 2 bases at V and 4 bases at J, with 24 bases between. This clone has only one observation. Repertoires were generated with immunoSEQ multiplex PCR, while TCRdb's copy carries only in-frame clones and drops some. The table shows 75,000 to 100,000 clones, with less than 90% occurring only once. The receptor's source is an adult with an advanced solid tumor such as melanoma, head and neck, liver or kidney cancer. The specimen was CD4+ or CD8+ T cells sorted from blood, collected in a trial of the OX40 agonist ivuxolimab. J is TRBJ1-5 and V is TRBV6-1, with D maybe TRBD1 (6 bases). The CDR3 is CASSERLGGAQVLNQPQHF. Written as DNA, the CDR3 is TGTGCCAGCAGTGAACGGCTGGGGGGGGCCCAAGTTTTAAATCAGCCCCAGCATTTT.